The 15 T cell receptor beta chains below were found in one sample sequenced in a study of CDR3 diversity in severe acne. TCRdb ran MiXCR on the PCR reads and lists one entry per CDR3 protein. The table includes 89,000 or so distinct CDR3 sequences, 48% detected once. Sequencing input: blood. The receptors shown here come from a male donor in good health, serving as a control.

V and J are TRBV25-1 and TRBJ1-2; 7 bases are a match to TRBD1. The CDR3 runs 13 residues. Per the germline V gene, CDR1 is MGHDK and CDR2 is SYGVNS. V gave up 11 bases and J gave up 5 bases; unmatched junction bases: 11. CDR3 in DNA: TGTGCCTGGAGCCGGGACAGACCTTATGGCTACACCTTC. Its protein product is CAWSRDRPYGYTF.

This clonotype ranks as medium-sized (0.01 to 0.1%). The gene calls are TRBV2 and TRBJ2-3, with 9 bases lining up with TRBD2. CDR3 size: 15 residues. The V segment lost 7 bases and the J segment 4 bases; nucleotides outside the gene matches: 9. Germline V gives CDR1 SNHLY, CDR2 FYNNEI. The CDR3 DNA is TGTGCCAGCAAGGGAGCGGGAGGAGCCGCAGATACGCAGTATTTT. This gives the protein CASKGAGGAADTQYF.

This clonotype was counted many times. The genes are TRBV5-1 and TRBJ1-5, with D perhaps TRBD1 (5 bases). The CDR3 loop spans 16 amino acids. The V gene's germline CDR1 is SGHRS and CDR2 YFSETQ. The V and J ends lost 0 bases and 3 bases respectively, with 13 bases between them. The CDR3 coding sequence is TGCGCCAGCAGCTTGGGGAGTGGGGGTTCCAATCAGCCCCAGCATTTT. The encoded protein is CASSLGSGGSNQPQHF.

The rearrangement links TRBV11-2 to TRBJ2-1; D remains ambiguous. The CDR3 sequence is 12 residues long. Trimming removed 3 bases at V and 10 bases at J, with 10 bases between. Germline-derived CDR1 and CDR2 are SGHAT and FQNNGV. The CDR3 loop is CASSLNGKEQFF. The CDR3 nucleotides read TGTGCCAGCAGCTTGAACGGCAAAGAGCAGTTCTTC. Variable domain in full (rest from reference TRBV11-2 and TRBJ2-1): EAGVAQSPRYKIIEKRQSVAFWCNPISGHATLYWYQQILGQGPKLLIQFQNNGVVDDSQLPKDRFSAERLKGVDSTLKIQPAKLEDSAVYLCASSLNGKEQFFGPGTRLTVL.

The gene calls are TRBV29-1 and TRBJ1-2; 9 bases fit TRBD1. The CDR3 contains 14 residues. The germline gives CDR1 SQVTM, CDR2 ANQGSEA. V was clipped by 7 bases and J by 1 base; unmatched bases: 7. The CDR3 protein is CSGPDRGINYGYTF. The CDR3 nucleotides are TGCAGCGGCCCTGACAGGGGGATTAACTATGGCTACACCTTC. The full variable domain, its missing parts supplied by reference TRBV29-1 and TRBJ1-2, is SAVISQKPSRDICQRGTSLTIQCQVDSQVTMMFWYRQQPGQSLTLIATANQGSEATYESGFVIDKFPISRPNLTFSTLTVSNMSPEDSSIYLCSGPDRGINYGYTFGSGTRLTVV.

The CDR3: CASSLSGQGRNQPQHF. The CDR3, as DNA: TGTGCCAGTAGTCTCTCGGGACAGGGGCGCAATCAGCCCCAGCATTTT. The rearrangement joins TRBV19 to TRBJ1-5, with 10 bases aligning to TRBD1. With 5 bases clipped from V and 2 bases from J, the junction kept 6 bases outside the gene matches. The CDR3 is made up of 16 amino acids. CDR1 and CDR2 from the germline V gene are LNHDA and SQIVND (reference sequence).

The chain is built from TRBV30 and TRBJ2-1; D uncertain. Germline V gene sequence: CDR1 GTSNPN, CDR2 SVGIG (reference sequence). V was clipped by 1 base and J by 6 bases, with 10 bases between them. This CDR3 region has 13 residues. The CDR3 coding sequence is TGTGCCTGGAGTGGGGCTTCGATCAATGAGCAGTTCTTC. Amino acids: CAWSGASINEQFF. Variable domain in full (rest from reference TRBV30 and TRBJ2-1): SQTIHQWPATLVQPVGSPLSLECTVEGTSNPNLYWYRQAAGRGLQLLFYSVGIGQISSEVPQNLSASRPQDRQFILSSKKLLLSDSGFYLCAWSGASINEQFFGPGTRLTVL.

The V and J genes are TRBV6-1 and TRBJ2-4; D is possibly TRBD1 (6 bases). The CDR3 runs 12 residues. The V and J ends lost 7 bases and 9 bases respectively, with 13 bases between them. Germline lookup yields CDR1 MNHNS and CDR2 SASEGT. The CDR3 here is CASIQGIGIQYF. The CDR3 DNA follows: TGTGCCAGCATACAGGGAATAGGCATTCAGTACTTC.

This chain connects TRBV7-2 to TRBJ2-7; 9 bases align to TRBD1. The germline V gene encodes CDR1 SGHTA and CDR2 FQGNSA. This CDR3 has 16 residues. With V trimmed by 6 bases and J by 4 bases, 13 bases remained unmatched. CDR3 nucleotide sequence: TGTGCCAGCAGTCCTCGCACCGGGACAGGGTTTTACGAGCAGTACTTC. The encoded protein is CASSPRTGTGFYEQYF.

This clonotype was observed many times. The V gene is TRBV2, the J gene TRBJ1-2, with 8 bases matching TRBD1. The CDR3 spans 14 residues. The germline V gene encodes CDR1 SNHLY and CDR2 FYNNEI. The V gene end was trimmed by 6 bases and the J gene end by 5 bases; junction bases not matched to a gene: 8. The CDR3 DNA reads as TGTGCCAGCAGCGCACAGGGGGAGTCGTATGGCTACACCTTC. Translated, it gives CASSAQGESYGYTF. Full variable domain (missing parts from reference TRBV2 and TRBJ1-2): EPEVTQTPSHQVTQMGQEVILRCVPISNHLYFYWYRQILGQKVEFLVSFYNNEISEKSEIFDDQFSVERPDGSNFTLKIRSTKLEDSAMYFCASSAQGESYGYTFGSGTRLTVV.

This clonotype appeared a few times. V and J are TRBV7-9 and TRBJ1-4; D is undetermined. Trimming shortened V by 7 bases and J by 0 bases, and 9 bases separated the two germline ends. CDR1 and CDR2 from the germline V gene are SEHNR and FQNEAQ (reference sequence). This CDR3 region has 14 residues. CDR3 in amino acids: CASTRGATNEKLFF. In DNA, the CDR3 is TGTGCCAGCACTCGGGGTGCAACTAATGAAAAACTGTTTTTT.

The chain has TRBV9 and TRBJ1-2; perhaps TRBD1 as D (6 bases). Germline V gives CDR1 SGDLS, CDR2 YYNGEE. Trimming removed 3 bases from V and 5 bases from J, with 26 bases in between. The CDR3 covers 18 residues. The CDR3 is CASSEREIQEGGPYGYTF. The CDR3 DNA is TGTGCCAGCAGCGAGAGAGAAATCCAAGAGGGGGGGCCTTATGGCTACACCTTC.

This chain connects TRBV25-1 to TRBJ2-1; 10 nucleotides match TRBD2. J was trimmed by 9 bases and V by 3 bases; bases with no gene match: 8. Germline V lookup: CDR1 MGHDK, CDR2 SYGVNS. This CDR3 has 15 amino acids. The CDR3 sequence: CASSDSGTSAAEQFF. The CDR3 DNA follows: TGTGCCAGCAGTGACTCCGGGACTAGCGCGGCTGAGCAGTTCTTC.

This chain connects TRBV5-1 to TRBJ2-1; possible D gene TRBD1, 5 bases. CDR1 is SGHRS, CDR2 YFSETQ, per germline. The V gene lost 7 bases and the J gene lost 6 bases, with 11 bases spanning the gap. CDR3 length: 12 residues. In DNA, the CDR3 is TGCGCCAGCCGCTGGGGCCCCAATGAGCAGTTCTTC. This gives the protein CASRWGPNEQFF. The whole variable domain, remainder taken from reference TRBV5-1 and TRBJ2-1, is KAGVTQTPRYLIKTRGQQVTLSCSPISGHRSVSWYQQTPGQGLQFLFEYFSETQRNKGNFPGRFSGRQFSNSRSEMNVSTLELGDSALYLCASRWGPNEQFFGPGTRLTVL.

J is TRBJ2-2 and V is TRBV9; a weak D match, TRBD2 (6 bases). The CDR3 sequence is 14 residues long. The germline V gene encodes CDR1 SGDLS and CDR2 YYNGEE. Trimming shortened V by 3 bases and J by 0 bases, and 6 bases separated the two germline ends. The CDR3 loop reads CASSGGTNTGELFF. In DNA, the CDR3 is TGTGCCAGCAGCGGCGGGACGAACACCGGGGAGCTGTTTTTT. The full variable domain, rest sourced from reference TRBV9 and TRBJ2-2, is DSGVTQTPKHLITATGQRVTLRCSPRSGDLSVYWYQQSLDQGLQFLIQYYNGEERAKGNILERFSAQQFPDLHSELNLSSLELGDSALYFCASSGGTNTGELFFGEGSRLTVL.